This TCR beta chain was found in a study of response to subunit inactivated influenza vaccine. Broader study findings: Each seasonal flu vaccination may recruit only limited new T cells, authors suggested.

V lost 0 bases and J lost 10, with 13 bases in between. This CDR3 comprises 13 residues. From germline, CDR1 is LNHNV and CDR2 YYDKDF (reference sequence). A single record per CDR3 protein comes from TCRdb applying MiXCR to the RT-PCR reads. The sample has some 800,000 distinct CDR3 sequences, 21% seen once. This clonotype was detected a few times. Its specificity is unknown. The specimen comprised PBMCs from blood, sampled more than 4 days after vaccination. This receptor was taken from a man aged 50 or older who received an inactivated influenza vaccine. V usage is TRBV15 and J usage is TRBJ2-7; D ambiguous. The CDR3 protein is CATSRDEFVRQYF. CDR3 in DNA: TGTGCCACCAGCAGAGATGAGTTTGTGAGACAGTACTTC.